The 3 T cell receptor beta chains below were found in one sample sequenced in a study of T cells in Graves' hyperthyroidism and ophthalmopathy. Template material for amplifying TCR beta CDR3 regions consisted of RNA transcripts. A set of HTBI primers served as the primers for a first-round RT-PCR of the TCR CDR3. MiXCR, run by TCRdb on the multiplex PCR reads, gives a single entry per CDR3 protein. The data show some 570,000 distinct CDR3 sequences, 14% seen once. Sequenced material: blood. Source of these receptors: a woman younger than 35 with Graves' ophthalmopathy.

This chain uses TRBV4-1 with TRBJ2-3; D tentatively fits TRBD1 or TRBD2 (5 bases each). The germline gives CDR1 MGHRA, CDR2 YSYEKL. V gave up 0 bases and J gave up 1 base, with 14 bases separating them. The CDR3 loop spans 17 amino acids. This chain's CDR3 is CASSQDLSRGGTDTQYF. For the CDR3, the DNA is TGCGCCAGCAGCCAAGATCTCTCGAGGGGCGGCACAGATACGCAGTATTTT.

V gene TRBV28 combines with J gene TRBJ1-4, with D possibly TRBD1 on 5 matching bases. Trimming pared 7 bases from V and 6 bases from J, leaving 18 bases between. Germline V gene sequence: CDR1 MDHEN, CDR2 SYDVKM. This CDR3 contains 15 residues. The CDR3 reads CASTKLYRRHEKLFF. As DNA, the CDR3 is TGTGCCAGCACCAAATTATACAGGAGACATGAAAAACTGTTTTTT. Together with reference TRBV28 and TRBJ1-4, the CDR3 gives the full variable domain: DVKVTQSSRYLVKRTGEKVFLECVQDMDHENMFWYRQDPGLGLRLIYFSYDVKMKEKGDIPEGYSVSREKKERFSLILESASTNQTSMYLCASTKLYRRHEKLFFGSGTQLSVL.

This clonotype was detected ten times or more. The chain uses TRBV12-3 or TRBV12-4 and TRBJ1-5; D is unclear. Trimming stripped 5 bases from V and 1 base from J, with 12 bases between. This CDR3 is 15 amino acids long. The CDR3 sequence: CASSGQEGSNQPQHF. The CDR3 DNA reads as TGTGCCAGCAGTGGGCAGGAGGGCAGCAATCAGCCCCAGCATTTT.